These 28 T cell receptor beta chains originate from one sample sequenced in a study of blood T cell repertoires in COVID-19. Assay: immunoSEQ multiplex PCR; the TCRdb copy retains only in-frame clones and omits some. The sample shows 430,000 or so clones, roughly 88% of them seen only once. The sample was PBMCs or T cells enriched from blood (not recorded which). The receptors here all came from a woman aged 18-35 years who had been exposed to COVID-19.

The V and J genes are TRBV6-5 and TRBJ2-7; 7 nucleotides agree with TRBD1. Germline CDR1 and CDR2: MNHEY and SVGAGI. The CDR3 runs to 14 residues. J was trimmed by 2 bases and V by 3 bases; bases with no gene match: 4. CDR3 amino acids: CASSYPGQPYEQYF. In DNA, the CDR3 is TGTGCCAGCAGTTATCCGGGACAGCCCTACGAGCAGTACTTC.

CDR3 protein: CASSFGLDSYEQYF. CDR3 in DNA: TGTGCCAGCAGCTTTGGACTCGACTCCTACGAGCAGTACTTC. The rearrangement links TRBV13 to TRBJ2-7, with a tentative D call TRBD2 (5 bases). The CDR3 covers 14 residues. V lost 3 bases to trimming and J lost 0 bases, with 9 bases between them. CDR1 is PRHDT and CDR2 is FYEKMQ in the germline V gene (reference sequence).

The gene calls are TRBV19 and TRBJ1-2, with unresolved D. The germline gives CDR1 LNHDA, CDR2 SQIVND (reference sequence). The ends were cut back, 7 bases at V and 4 bases at J, with 16 bases in the middle. This CDR3 spans 14 amino acids. This CDR3 reads CASTPQALSYGYTF. CDR3 sequence (DNA): TGTGCCAGTACTCCTCAGGCATTATCCTATGGCTACACCTTC.

The CDR3: CASSSSGGTDTQYF. CDR3 DNA sequence: TGTGCCAGCAGCTCTAGCGGGGGGACAGATACGCAGTATTTT. The chain links TRBV7-3 to TRBJ2-3, with 11 bases matching TRBD2. Germline loops: CDR1 SGHTA, CDR2 FQGTGA. This CDR3 comprises 14 residues. Unmatched junction bases numbered 0, after V lost 4 bases and J lost 3 bases.

The CDR3 nucleotides are TGTGCCAGCAGCCAGCGGACTAGCGTGCCCTCACAGTCTAGCACAGATACGCAGTATTTT. Protein product: CASSQRTSVPSQSSTDTQYF. The V and J genes are TRBV3-1 (or the pseudogene TRBV3-2) and TRBJ2-3; 9 bases are shared with TRBD2. This CDR3 comprises 20 residues. Germline V gene data show CDR1 as LGHDT and CDR2 as YNNKEL (reference sequence). Unmatched junction bases numbered 16, after V lost 3 bases and J lost 0 bases.

The genes are TRBV5-6 and TRBJ2-1, with D perhaps matching TRBD2 (6 bases). Germline values: CDR1 SGHDT, CDR2 YYEEEE. This CDR3 contains 17 residues. The V end lost 1 base, the J end lost 0 bases, and 14 bases lay between the germline ends. The CDR3: CASSLPTLASSYNEQFF. In DNA, the CDR3 is TGTGCCAGCAGCTTGCCCACGCTAGCGAGCTCCTACAATGAGCAGTTCTTC.

This chain uses TRBV4-1 with TRBJ2-1; D is unresolved. This CDR3 has 15 residues. Trimming removed 3 bases from V and 0 bases from J, with 9 bases in between. The germline gives CDR1 MGHRA, CDR2 YSYEKL. The CDR3 DNA follows: TGCGCCAGCAGCCAGGGCCCCGGCTCCTACAATGAGCAGTTCTTC. It specifies CASSQGPGSYNEQFF.

This chain uses TRBV12-3 or TRBV12-4 with TRBJ1-2; D uncertain. This CDR3 contains 12 residues. Trimming took 6 bases from V and 5 from J, leaving 10 bases between them. The CDR3 region is CASSQVGYGYTF. CDR3 sequence (DNA): TGTGCCAGCAGCCAAGTCGGTTATGGCTACACCTTC.

This chain uses TRBV6-1 with TRBJ2-1; D unresolved. CDR1 and CDR2 (germline): MNHNS, SASEGT. V lost 1 base, J lost 3 bases, and 13 bases lay in between. CDR3 length: 16 residues. The CDR3 spells CASSEGSSMNYNEQFF. CDR3 DNA sequence: TGTGCCAGCAGTGAAGGGAGTAGCATGAACTACAATGAGCAGTTCTTC.

The rearrangement uses TRBV4-1 and TRBJ1-6; D is undetermined. The ends were cut back, 3 bases at V and 0 bases at J, with 18 bases in the middle. Germline CDR1 reads MGHRA; CDR2 reads YSYEKL. The CDR3 runs to 19 residues. CDR3 protein: CASSHDYQAKSSYNSPLHF. The DNA for the CDR3 is TGCGCCAGCAGCCACGACTACCAGGCCAAGAGCTCCTATAATTCACCCCTCCACTTT.

This CDR3 is CASSDLTSGLSYNEQFF. The CDR3 bases are TGCGCCAGCAGTGACCTTACTAGCGGCCTCTCCTACAATGAGCAGTTCTTC. V and J are TRBV10-1 and TRBJ2-1, with 8 positions matching TRBD2. This CDR3 contains 17 residues. V lost 3 bases, J lost 0 bases, and 7 bases stayed unmatched. Looked up from germline, CDR1 is WNHNN and CDR2 is SYGVQD (reference sequence).

CDR3 in amino acids: CASSLPYEQFF. In DNA form, the CDR3 reads TGTGCCAGCAGTCTCCCTTATGAGCAGTTCTTC. The V gene is TRBV28, the J gene TRBJ2-1; the D is unclear. This CDR3 is 11 amino acids long. The V end lost 5 bases, the J end lost 8 bases, and 7 bases lay between the germline ends. Germline V gene data show CDR1 as MDHEN and CDR2 as SYDVKM.

V gene TRBV28 combines with J gene TRBJ1-2, with TRBD1 matching over 7 bases. The germline gives CDR1 MDHEN, CDR2 SYDVKM. Trimming removed 5 bases from V and 2 bases from J; junction bases left unmatched: 2. CDR3 length: 13 amino acids. Here the CDR3 reads CASSIGGNYGYTF. The CDR3, as DNA: TGTGCCAGCAGTATAGGGGGCAACTATGGCTACACCTTC.

The chain joins TRBV7-9 to TRBJ2-5, with 10 positions matching TRBD2. The germline gives CDR1 SEHNR, CDR2 FQNEAQ (reference sequence). The CDR3 extends over 16 amino acids. V shed 5 bases, J shed 5 bases, and the junction held 11 bases outside the gene matches. The CDR3, as DNA: TGTGCCAGCAGCGCGACTAGCGGGTTAGATCAGGAGACCCAGTACTTC. It translates to CASSATSGLDQETQYF.

This clone was counted once. The same CDR3 arises from other DNA sequences in this sample as well. The chain couples TRBV14 to TRBJ1-5; 8 bases map to TRBD1. This CDR3 contains 15 residues. CDR1 and CDR2 (germline): SGHDN, FVKESK. Unmatched junction bases numbered 3, after V lost 1 base and J lost 4 bases. For the CDR3, the DNA is TGTGCCAGCAGCCAAGGGGGGACAGGTAATCAGCCCCAGCATTTT. This translates into CASSQGGTGNQPQHF. Variable domain in full (rest from reference TRBV14 and TRBJ1-5): EAGVTQFPSHSVIEKGQTVTLRCDPISGHDNLYWYRRVMGKEIKFLLHFVKESKQDESGMPNNRFLAERTGGTYSTLKVQPAELEDSGVYFCASSQGGTGNQPQHFGDGTRLSIL.

This sequence joins TRBV7-9 and TRBJ1-4; no reliable D call. The CDR3 consists of 15 residues. V lost 6 bases, J lost 0 bases, and 11 bases lay in between. Germline V lookup: CDR1 SEHNR, CDR2 FQNEAQ (reference sequence). CDR3 loop: CASSTAGATNEKLFF. DNA of the CDR3: TGTGCCAGCAGTACGGCGGGAGCAACTAATGAAAAACTGTTTTTT.

This clone was seen a single time. This chain connects TRBV5-6 to TRBJ2-3; 8 bases map to TRBD1. The V segment lost 4 bases and the J segment 3 bases; nucleotides outside the gene matches: 7. Germline lookup yields CDR1 SGHDT and CDR2 YYEEEE. The CDR3 runs to 15 residues. CDR3 in amino acids: CASSPRQGRTDTQYF. Here the CDR3 DNA reads TGTGCCAGCAGCCCACGACAGGGGAGAACAGATACGCAGTATTTT.

This chain's CDR3 is CASSVGTGNEQFF. CDR3 bases: TGTGCCAGCAGCGTCGGGACAGGCAATGAGCAGTTCTTC. The V gene is TRBV7-9, the J gene TRBJ2-1; 8 bases align to TRBD1. This CDR3 has 13 amino acids. Trimming at V came to 5 bases and at J to 6 bases, leaving 3 bases not matched to a gene. The germline CDR1 and CDR2 sequences are SEHNR and FQNEAQ (reference sequence).

This chain uses TRBV6-5 with TRBJ1-6; 7 nucleotides match TRBD1. Trimming removed 6 bases from V and 5 bases from J; junction bases left unmatched: 7. Germline lookup yields CDR1 MNHEY and CDR2 SVGAGI. This CDR3 spans 15 amino acids. The CDR3 nucleotides are TGTGCCAGCAGACATGTCGACAGGGATAATTCACCCCTCCACTTT. This codes for CASRHVDRDNSPLHF.

The rearrangement uses TRBV3-1 (or the pseudogene TRBV3-2) and TRBJ2-5; D gene uncertain. This CDR3 comprises 15 residues. CDR1 LGHDT and CDR2 YNNKEL come from the germline V gene (reference sequence). Deletions cut 0 bases from V and 3 bases from J, with 11 bases between. CDR3 sequence reads: CASSQEVLVEETQYF. The CDR3, as DNA: TGTGCCAGCAGCCAAGAGGTGCTAGTGGAAGAGACCCAGTACTTC.

The chain links TRBV13 to TRBJ2-7; D is undetermined. Germline V gives CDR1 PRHDT, CDR2 FYEKMQ (reference sequence). Trimming left V 4 bases short and J 1 base short, with 11 bases between. This CDR3 spans 14 amino acids. The CDR3 sequence: CASSSTEKSYEQYF. The CDR3 region has the DNA TGTGCCAGCAGCTCTACTGAAAAATCCTACGAGCAGTACTTC. Full variable domain (remainder filled in from reference TRBV13 and TRBJ2-7): AAGVIQSPRHLIKEKRETATLKCYPIPRHDTVYWYQQGPGQDPQFLISFYEKMQSDKGSIPDRFSAQQFSDYHSELNMSSLELGDSALYFCASSSTEKSYEQYFGPGTRLTVT.

The CDR3 loop is CASSHGGSGGSGANVLTF. In DNA, the CDR3 is TGTGCCAGCAGCCATGGGGGTAGCGGGGGATCTGGGGCCAACGTCCTGACTTTC. The rearrangement joins TRBV11-3 to TRBJ2-6; TRBD2 aligns across 9 bases. CDR3 length: 18 amino acids. Trimming took 5 bases from V and 1 from J; bases not matched to a gene: 9. CDR1 is SGHNT, CDR2 YENEEA, per germline.

V usage is TRBV13 and J usage is TRBJ1-4, with 12 bases lining up with TRBD1. The length of the CDR3 is 16 residues. CDR1 is PRHDT, CDR2 FYEKMQ, per germline (reference sequence). V shed 7 bases and J 3 bases; nucleotides not matched to a gene: 6. CDR3 sequence (DNA): TGTGCCAGCACTAGGGACAGGGGGCTGGCTAATGAAAAACTGTTTTTT. Encoded protein: CASTRDRGLANEKLFF.

This clone was observed once. The CDR3 bases are TGCGCCAGCAGCTTATCGGGGGGAAGCTCCTACGAGCAGTACTTC. It translates to CASSLSGGSSYEQYF. V and J are TRBV4-1 and TRBJ2-7; TRBD2 matches at 7 bases. Germline values: CDR1 MGHRA, CDR2 YSYEKL. V was pared by 5 bases and J by 0 bases, with 7 bases of the junction left unmatched. The CDR3 length is 15 residues.

This chain uses TRBV7-2 with TRBJ1-1, with D possibly being TRBD1 (6 bases). Trimming took 0 bases from V and 0 from J, leaving 14 bases between them. This CDR3 region has 17 residues. Germline V CDR1 and CDR2: SGHTA, FQGNSA. CDR3 sequence (DNA): TGTGCCAGCAGCTTAGCGGGGGCGAGACTTTTGAACACTGAAGCTTTCTTT. It yields the protein CASSLAGARLLNTEAFF.

The chain uses TRBV14 and TRBJ2-7, with D unclear. Trimming took off 5 bases at V and 0 bases at J, with 14 bases between the two ends. In germline, CDR1 is SGHDN, CDR2 FVKESK. There are 15 residues in the CDR3. The CDR3 DNA sequence: TGTGCCAGCAGCTCCCAGGCGATGAGCTCCTACGAGCAGTACTTC. Protein: CASSSQAMSSYEQYF.

The chain recombines TRBV28 with TRBJ1-5; TRBD1 matches 8 bases. This CDR3 region has 18 residues. In germline, CDR1 is MDHEN, CDR2 SYDVKM. The V gene end was trimmed by 5 bases and the J gene end by 7 bases; junction bases not matched to a gene: 19. The CDR3 is CASSTISERQGMEQPQHF. CDR3 bases: TGTGCCAGCAGTACGATCTCCGAGAGACAGGGGATGGAACAGCCCCAGCATTTT. The full variable domain, its missing parts supplied by reference TRBV28 and TRBJ1-5, is DVKVTQSSRYLVKRTGEKVFLECVQDMDHENMFWYRQDPGLGLRLIYFSYDVKMKEKGDIPEGYSVSREKKERFSLILESASTNQTSMYLCASSTISERQGMEQPQHFGDGTRLSIL.

This clone was seen a handful of times. CDR3 DNA sequence: TGTGCCAGCAGCCAAGGCCAGGCCTACGAGCAGTACTTC. It translates to CASSQGQAYEQYF. This chain links TRBV3-1 (or the pseudogene TRBV3-2) with TRBJ2-7; D is undetermined. This CDR3 has 13 residues. Looked up from germline, CDR1 is LGHDT and CDR2 is YNNKEL (reference sequence). Trimming left V 1 base short and J 2 bases short, with 6 bases between.